Sequencing of this T cell receptor beta chain was carried out in a study of blood T cell repertoires in COVID-19 (TCRdb year 2020). Turning to the overall study: Collaborator samples came from the United States, Italy and Spain and covered acute and convalescent phases of COVID-19. The prospective study material was composed of cDNA or gDNA derived from T cells, B-cell-depleted T cells, or PBMCs. A de-identified subject ID, COVID-19 status, age in years and sex were almost always included in the sample metadata. Samples came from the ongoing ImmuneRACE study (first 160 participants) plus 1,254 subjects from 6 global collaborators. A freely available public database, intended as a resource for researchers studying the immune response to SARS-CoV-2, is where the repertoires were released. The dataset comprised deeply sampled blood TCRbeta repertoires from subjects exposed to, actively infected with, or recovered from COVID-19. Where HLA class I and class II types were available, the types were taken from metadata supplied by the sample provider, not from assay-based typing.

Study-level results and caveats: Clinical and demographic metadata were provided uncurated, with the amount varying by source and participant.

The immunoSEQ Assay, a bias-controlled multiplex PCR, was used to amplify TCRbeta CDR3 regions from genomic DNA. The published analysis was carried out like this. The number of nucleated cells in each sample was estimated from the amplification of reference gene primers within the assay. To quantify the absolute abundance of each unique TCRbeta CDR3 rearrangement, sequence reads were collapsed and filtered. For each sample, productive Simpson clonality was calculated as the square root of Simpson's diversity index across productive rearrangements. TCRdb limited this immuneACCESS table to in-frame rearrangements with V and J called. A share of clones is missing; checked studies link under half to unresolved V genes, and the rest is unexplained. Clone size and V and J calls were adopted from that table, with D and trimming inferred from the DNA. The sample has roughly 45,000 clones on record, over 85% of them singletons. 1% of the sample is held by the ten biggest clonotypes.

In Seattle, one collaborating source enrolled patients while the infection was active and tracked those patients longitudinally over the course of disease. Whole blood was collected in K2EDTA tubes by collaborating institutions according to the institutions' own protocols. For TCRbeta analysis, collaborators shipped samples in one of three forms: frozen whole blood, isolated PBMCs, or DNA extracted from either of those sample types. Turning to this clone: No antigen is known for it. No much larger clone is present one base from it, and per-base qualities are unavailable.

The CDR3 runs 13 residues from the cysteine to the phenylalanine. Only CDR3 DNA is held: 39 bases, read in frame from base 1. The germline V gene (reference sequence) specifies LNHNV as CDR1 and YYDKDF as CDR2. Clipping removes 5 bases from V and 4 bases from J, with 1 as the unmatched junction base count. The V and J genes are TRBV15 and TRBJ1-2; 10 central nucleotides agree with TRBD1. Source material: peripheral blood. This TCR was sampled from a man aged 60 to 75 with COVID-19, enrolled during active disease. The DNA sequence is as follows: TGTGCCACCAGCGACAGGGGGCTCTATGGCTACACCTTC. Translated, it reads CATSDRGLYGYTF.